Each of the 20 T cell receptor beta chains below was sequenced from the same sample in a study of OX40 agonist ivuxolimab in advanced cancers. Sequencing used immunoSEQ multiplex PCR; TCRdb keeps in-frame clones, though not all of them. The data hold approximately 80,000 clones, with about 88% observed a single time. Sequenced here: CD4+ or CD8+ T cells sorted from blood, sampled in a trial of the OX40 agonist ivuxolimab. Every receptor here comes from an adult with an advanced solid tumor such as melanoma, head and neck, liver or kidney cancer.

The gene calls are TRBV7-3 and TRBJ1-2; no definite D call. CDR1 is SGHTA and CDR2 is FQGTGA in the germline V gene. The CDR3 totals 13 residues. V lost 6 bases to trimming and J lost 5 bases, with 13 bases between them. The CDR3 here is CASSPGRLYGYTF. The CDR3 DNA reads TGTGCCAGCAGTCCGGGTCGGTTGTATGGCTACACCTTC.

The rearrangement joins TRBV7-2 to TRBJ1-2; D ambiguous. CDR3 length equals 17 residues. Germline V gene data show CDR1 as SGHTA and CDR2 as FQGNSA. Trimming pared 0 bases from V and 7 bases from J, leaving 21 bases between. This CDR3 reads CASSLAATLLVFGGYTF. The CDR3 DNA reads as TGTGCCAGCAGCTTAGCGGCGACACTTCTGGTGTTTGGTGGCTACACCTTC.

The chain joins TRBV6-1 to TRBJ2-3; TRBD1 might be the D (5 bases). The germline CDR1 and CDR2 sequences are MNHNS and SASEGT. The CDR3 is 12 residues long. Trimming pared 6 bases from V and 3 bases from J, leaving 7 bases between. The CDR3 sequence is CASRQVTDTQYF. CDR3 bases: TGTGCCAGCAGACAGGTTACAGATACGCAGTATTTT.

The genes are TRBV6-5 and TRBJ1-1, with D possibly TRBD1 on 6 matching bases. Germline CDR1 is MNHEY and CDR2 is SVGAGI. V was trimmed by 4 bases and J by 10 bases, leaving 10 bases between them. The length of the CDR3 is 11 residues. This CDR3 reads CASSLRGVAFF. In DNA form, the CDR3 reads TGTGCCAGCAGTTTAAGGGGGGTAGCTTTCTTT.

The CDR3 is CASSLTTANSGNTIYF. The CDR3 DNA sequence: TGTGCCAGCAGCTTGACGACAGCCAACTCTGGAAACACCATATATTTT. The V and J genes are TRBV7-6 and TRBJ1-3, with D perhaps TRBD1 (5 bases). CDR1 SGHVS and CDR2 FNYEAQ come from the germline V gene. The CDR3 covers 16 residues. Trimming cost V 3 bases and J 0 bases, with 12 bases left between them.

The rearrangement uses TRBV4-1 and TRBJ2-7; no clear D gene. This CDR3 comprises 13 residues. In germline, CDR1 is MGHRA, CDR2 YSYEKL. With 5 bases removed from V and 5 bases from J, the gap between germline ends came to 13 bases. In nucleotides, the CDR3 is TGCGCCAGCAGCTCCTATACATCCCACGAGCAGTACTTC. Translating gives CASSSYTSHEQYF.

This clone showed up just once. This chain links TRBV7-3 with TRBJ1-1, with D tentatively TRBD1 (5 bases). V dropped 2 bases and J dropped 3 bases, with 7 bases sitting between them. The CDR3 has 13 residues. The germline V gene has CDR1 SGHTA and CDR2 FQGTGA. The CDR3 spells CASSLSGDTEAFF. In nucleotides, the CDR3 is TGTGCCAGCAGCTTATCGGGGGACACTGAAGCTTTCTTT.

The chain carries TRBV2 and TRBJ1-2; 7 bases are shared with TRBD1. Looked up from germline, CDR1 is SNHLY and CDR2 is FYNNEI. This CDR3 has 14 amino acids. V trimming: 5 bases; J trimming: 5 bases; junction bases outside the gene matches: 8. As DNA, the CDR3 is TGTGCCAGCAGTCGTTCGACAGGGCCTTATGGCTACACCTTC. Protein sequence: CASSRSTGPYGYTF.

The gene calls are TRBV9 and TRBJ2-7, with a possible D match to TRBD2 (6 bases). V lost 0 bases, J lost 2 bases, and 9 bases lay in between. Germline loops: CDR1 SGDLS, CDR2 YYNGEE. The CDR3 runs 14 residues. The CDR3 region is CASSVAGGPYEQYF. DNA of the CDR3: TGTGCCAGCAGCGTAGCCGGGGGTCCCTACGAGCAGTACTTC.

The V gene is TRBV7-8, the J gene TRBJ1-5, with TRBD1 as a possible D gene (5 bases). V dropped 0 bases and J dropped 0 bases, with 15 bases sitting between them. Germline V gives CDR1 SGHVS, CDR2 FQNEAQ. The CDR3 is 18 residues long. CDR3 nucleotides: TGTGCCAGCAGCTTAGCGCCCGGGACGGTCCTTAGCAATCAGCCCCAGCATTTT. Translating it yields CASSLAPGTVLSNQPQHF.

The chain links TRBV4-2 to TRBJ1-2; possible D gene TRBD1, 6 bases. The germline V gene encodes CDR1 LGHNA and CDR2 YNFKEQ. The V gene lost 0 bases and the J gene lost 4 bases, with 15 bases spanning the gap. This CDR3 spans 16 amino acids. In DNA form, the CDR3 reads TGTGCCAGCAGCCAAGAGGGTGACAGGACCGCCTATGGCTACACCTTC. Its protein product is CASSQEGDRTAYGYTF.

The chain couples TRBV7-2 to TRBJ2-6; D not resolved. This CDR3 region has 18 residues. The germline V gene encodes CDR1 SGHTA and CDR2 FQGNSA. Deletions cut 5 bases from V and 2 bases from J, with 19 bases between. The CDR3 loop is CASSPTHSTLAGANVLTF. The CDR3 DNA reads TGTGCCAGCAGCCCAACCCATTCAACCTTGGCTGGGGCCAACGTCCTGACTTTC.

A word on this clone: At one boundary the junction diverges from the germline segment, which might be a read error. The chain combines TRBV10-3 with TRBJ2-7, with TRBD1 as a possible D gene (7 bases). Germline assignment: CDR1 ENHRY and CDR2 SYGVKD. The CDR3 extends over 12 amino acids. CDR3 sequence reads: CAISETQGGPLF. The DNA of the CDR3 is TGTGCCATCAGTGAGACTCAGGGGGGCCCCCTCTTC.

The chain couples TRBV20-1 to TRBJ2-3; D gene uncertain. Germline V gene data show CDR1 as DFQATT and CDR2 as SNEGSKA (reference sequence). V lost 3 bases and J lost 6, with 7 bases in between. The CDR3 runs to 11 residues. The CDR3 loop is CSARPADTQYF. CDR3 nucleotide sequence: TGCAGTGCTAGGCCCGCGGATACGCAGTATTTT.

The J gene is TRBJ1-2, the V gene TRBV30; perhaps TRBD1 as D (5 bases). This CDR3 comprises 12 residues. Trimming took off 1 base at V and 7 bases at J, with 10 bases between the two ends. Germline CDR1 is GTSNPN and CDR2 is SVGIG (reference sequence). The CDR3 protein is CAWSDGGSGYTF. In DNA form, the CDR3 reads TGTGCCTGGAGTGACGGGGGGTCTGGCTACACCTTC. Based on the CDR3 plus reference TRBV30 and TRBJ1-2, the full variable domain is SQTIHQWPATLVQPVGSPLSLECTVEGTSNPNLYWYRQAAGRGLQLLFYSVGIGQISSEVPQNLSASRPQDRQFILSSKKLLLSDSGFYLCAWSDGGSGYTFGSGTRLTVV.

V and J are TRBV11-2 and TRBJ2-7, with D possibly being TRBD1 (6 bases). Between the trimmed V and J ends, which lost 5 bases and 5 bases, there was a span of 10 bases. The CDR3 covers 12 residues. Germline-derived CDR1 and CDR2 are SGHAT and FQNNGV. Written as DNA, the CDR3 is TGTGCCAGCAGCCCTCAGGGGAACGAGCAGTACTTC. Protein: CASSPQGNEQYF.

The chain has TRBV6-5 and TRBJ2-1; D is ambiguous. V lost 0 bases and J 5 bases, leaving 8 bases between the germline ends. Germline V gene sequence: CDR1 MNHEY, CDR2 SVGAGI. CDR3 size: 14 residues. The chain's CDR3 is CASSYSRRDNEQFF. DNA of the CDR3: TGTGCCAGCAGTTACTCGCGACGGGACAATGAGCAGTTCTTC.

The CDR3 coding sequence is TGTGCCAGCAAGGTCGAAAACTCCTACGAGCAGTACGTC. Its protein is CASKVENSYEQYV. The chain recombines TRBV2 with TRBJ2-7, with D unclear. The CDR3 is 13 residues long. In germline, CDR1 is SNHLY, CDR2 FYNNEI. Trimming took off 7 bases at V and 0 bases at J, with 10 bases between the two ends.

The chain has TRBV14 and TRBJ2-3; possible D gene TRBD2, 6 bases. Germline V gives CDR1 SGHDN, CDR2 FVKESK. This CDR3 has 15 residues. The V gene lost 4 bases and the J gene lost 6 bases, with 17 bases spanning the gap. CDR3 sequence: CASSPGLTSRDTQYF. CDR3 nucleotides: TGTGCCAGCAGCCCGGGACTCACCAGTAGGGATACGCAGTATTTT.

V is TRBV14 and J is TRBJ2-3; 10 bases fit TRBD2. The CDR3 sequence is 17 residues long. The J segment lost 0 bases and the V segment lost 6 bases, leaving 9 bases of the junction unmatched. Per germline, CDR1 SGHDN and CDR2 FVKESK. The CDR3 DNA is TGTGCCAGCAGTCAACTAGCGGGATGGGTGAGCACAGATACGCAGTATTTT. This gives the protein CASSQLAGWVSTDTQYF.